The 14 T cell receptor beta chains below come from one sample, sequenced in a study of T cell clonality in common variable immunodeficiency. Clones were sequenced by immunoSEQ multiplex PCR, and TCRdb holds only the in-frame ones, with some missing. The sample shows 25,000 to 35,000 clones, none of them appearing just once. The sequenced material came from peripheral blood mononuclear cells. All receptors derive from a person aged 18 to 70 in good health.

With respect to this clone: The read ends 3 residues early relative to the CDR3; the germline J gene fills the gap. The chain joins TRBV7-9 to TRBJ1-2; 7 nucleotides match TRBD1. Germline loops: CDR1 SEHNR, CDR2 FQNEAQ (reference sequence). CDR3 length equals 15 residues. This chain's CDR3 is CASSFRGTARGDYTF. The covered CDR3 bases are TGTGCCAGCAGCTTTCGGGGGACAGCTCGGGGTGAC.

This clone was recorded at least ten times. The read falls 3 residues short of the CDR3 end, and the missing part is taken from the germline J gene. V is TRBV5-1 and J is TRBJ2-3, with TRBD2 identical over 12 bases. This CDR3 spans 19 amino acids. The germline CDR1 and CDR2 sequences are SGHRS and YFSETQ. V trimming: 0 bases; J trimming: 6 bases; junction bases outside the gene matches: 14. Incomplete CDR3 DNA: TGCGCCAGCAGCTTGGGGCTAGCGGGAGGGCCGTCGGTTGGCGATACG. Translation: CASSLGLAGGPSVGDT. The complete CDR3 sequence is CASSLGLAGGPSVGDTQYF.

This clone has at least ten counts. The read ends 3 residues before the CDR3 terminus; that terminus is restored from the germline J gene. J is TRBJ2-1 and V is TRBV7-3, with 12 positions matching TRBD2. V shed 6 bases and J 5 bases; nucleotides not matched to a gene: 5. From germline, CDR1 is SGHTA and CDR2 FQGTGA. The CDR3 is 15 amino acids. The CDR3 here is CASRSRLAGDNEQFF. CDR3 DNA (partial): TGTGCCAGCAGGTCCAGACTAGCGGGAGACAATGAG.

This clone was detected many times. The CDR3 is cut off 3 residues early in the read; its end comes from the germline J gene. The genes are TRBV7-6 and TRBJ2-1; 8 positions match TRBD2. CDR3 length equals 15 residues. CDR1 is SGHVS and CDR2 is FNYEAQ in the germline V gene. V shed 4 bases and J 2 bases; nucleotides not matched to a gene: 4. The sequenced part of the CDR3 DNA is TGTGCCAGCAGCTGGAAGCGGGAGACCTACAATGAG. Its translation: CASSWKRETYNE. The full CDR3 sequence reads CASSWKRETYNEQFF.

In its sample, this clone was seen a few times. The read comes to an end 3 residues before the CDR3 does, leaving the germline J gene to fill in the end. The V and J genes are TRBV5-1 and TRBJ2-1, with TRBD1 matching 9 bases. V shed 3 bases and J 3 bases; nucleotides not matched to a gene: 4. The CDR3 is 15 residues long. Germline V lookup: CDR1 SGHRS, CDR2 YFSETQ. The sequenced CDR3 bases are TGCGCCAGCAGCTGGGGGGACAGGGACTACAATGAG. Translating it yields CASSWGDRDYNE. The CDR3 reads in full as CASSWGDRDYNEQFF.

Comment on this clone: With the read ending 3 residues before the CDR3 end, the germline J gene is used to fill in that end. V is TRBV5-1 and J is TRBJ2-5; a weak D match, TRBD1 (5 bases). This CDR3 comprises 15 residues. Trimming cost V 7 bases and J 1 base, with 17 bases left between them. Germline CDR1 and CDR2: SGHRS and YFSETQ. The chain's CDR3 is CASGPGRGSQETQYF. The sequenced part of the CDR3 DNA is TGCGCCAGCGGCCCAGGGCGTGGTTCCCAAGAGACC.

The table lists this clone with a few counts. The read stops 3 residues short of the end of the CDR3; the missing end is completed from the germline J gene. Other DNA sequences in the same sample also yield this CDR3. The gene calls are TRBV7-6 and TRBJ1-3, with D hard to call. Germline loops: CDR1 SGHVS, CDR2 FNYEAQ. With 4 bases removed from V and 0 bases from J, the gap between germline ends came to 16 bases. The CDR3 has 17 residues. The CDR3 is CASSSLTLHSSGNTIYF. CDR3 bases read: TGTGCCAGCAGCTCCTTGACTTTACATAGCTCTGGAAACACC.

This clone was picked up many times. The read stops 3 residues short of the end of the CDR3; the missing end is completed from the germline J gene. The chain has TRBV2 and TRBJ2-5, with TRBD2 matching over 12 bases. After removal of 4 bases from V and 3 bases from J, the junction contained 12 bases not matched to a gene. The germline V gene encodes CDR1 SNHLY and CDR2 FYNNEI. This CDR3 contains 18 residues. The sequenced CDR3 bases are TGTGCCAGCAGTGGGGGGCTAGCGGGAGGGCCGGAGAAAGAGACC. Protein product: CASSGGLAGGPEKET. The entire CDR3 protein is CASSGGLAGGPEKETQYF.

This clone has ten or more counts. The sequence runs out 3 residues before the end of the CDR3; the remainder is reconstructed from the germline J gene. The chain joins TRBV5-1 to TRBJ2-1; TRBD2 aligns across 10 bases. With 4 bases clipped from V and 3 bases from J, the junction kept 7 bases outside the gene matches. Germline V CDR1 and CDR2: SGHRS, YFSETQ. The CDR3 consists of 16 residues. CDR3 residues: CASSTAGLADYNEQFF. The part of the CDR3 DNA that was read is TGCGCCAGCAGCACGGCCGGACTAGCGGACTACAATGAG. Supplemented by reference TRBV5-1 and TRBJ2-1, the full variable domain reads KAGVTQTPRYLIKTRGQQVTLSCSPISGHRSVSWYQQTPGQGLQFLFEYFSETQRNKGNFPGRFSGRQFSNSRSEMNVSTLELGDSALYLCASSTAGLADYNEQFFGPGTRLTVL.

This clone was seen at least ten times. The read terminates 3 residues ahead of where the CDR3 ends, so the germline J gene completes it. J is TRBJ1-2 and V is TRBV10-3, with TRBD1 matching over 8 bases. CDR3 length: 13 residues. The V segment lost 4 bases and the J segment 6 bases; nucleotides outside the gene matches: 4. Looked up from germline, CDR1 is ENHRY and CDR2 is SYGVKD. The covered CDR3 bases are TGTGCCATCAGTGGACAGGGGAGCGATGGC. Protein product: CAISGQGSDG. The full CDR3 protein reads CAISGQGSDGYTF.

The CDR3 spells CSAANQGAGSPLHF. The sequenced CDR3 bases are TGCAGTGCCGCAAACCAGGGGGCCGGTTCACCC. The gene calls are TRBV20-1 and TRBJ1-6, with TRBD1 matching over 8 bases. The CDR3 extends 3 residues past the end of the read, so its final part is completed from the germline J gene. The CDR3 has 14 residues. The V and J ends lost 6 bases and 9 bases, in that order; junction bases with no gene match: 10. Germline V gene data show CDR1 as DFQATT and CDR2 as SNEGSKA (reference sequence).

This clone was observed a handful of times. The read ends 3 residues before the CDR3 terminus; that terminus is restored from the germline J gene. The V call is TRBV2, the J call TRBJ2-6; D perhaps matches TRBD1 (8 bases). In germline, CDR1 is SNHLY, CDR2 FYNNEI. The V end was cut by 7 bases, the J end by 3 bases, with 16 bases between. The CDR3 runs 16 residues. This CDR3 is CASIRTGRGGANVLTF. The CDR3 DNA, read in part, is TGTGCCAGCATCCGGACAGGGAGGGGTGGGGCCAACGTC.

This clone showed up just a few times. The read is 3 residues too short to cover the CDR3 end, so that end is filled in from the germline J gene. The rearrangement uses TRBV19 and TRBJ2-6, with 8 bases fitting TRBD1. Germline V gene lookup returns CDR1 LNHDA and CDR2 SQIVND (reference sequence). The CDR3 is made up of 16 amino acids. The V segment lost 9 bases and the J segment 4 bases; nucleotides outside the gene matches: 11. The CDR3 region is CASRDRLSGGANVLTF. The sequenced part of the CDR3 DNA is TGTGCCAGCCGGGACAGGTTGAGTGGAGGGGCCAACGTC.

Many counts were recorded for this clone. The read falls 3 residues short of the CDR3 end, and the missing part is taken from the germline J gene. The V call is TRBV12-5, the J call TRBJ1-5; D gene unclear. This CDR3 comprises 14 residues. V dropped 4 bases and J dropped 3 bases, with 10 bases sitting between them. Germline CDR1 is LGHNT and CDR2 is FRNRAP. Here the CDR3 reads CASGSSLYNQPQHF. The CDR3 DNA, read in part, is TGTGCTAGTGGTTCGAGCCTGTACAATCAGCCC.